The text below deals with one T cell receptor (beta chain). The method was immunoSEQ multiplex PCR; TCRdb's version includes in-frame clones alone and lacks a portion of them. The sample comprises about 82,000 clones, over 80% of which are singletons, and over 8.5% rests with the top ten. The sample is drawn from a study of OX40 agonist ivuxolimab in advanced cancers. Study-level information: Patients were given ivuxolimab, an antibody that agonizes OX40 (CD134). Eligibility rules accepted prior anti-PD-1, anti-PD-L1 or anti-CTLA-4 therapy, and over 30% had some.

Germline lookup yields CDR1 KGHSH and CDR2 LQKENI. The CDR3 runs to 14 residues. V gave up 2 bases and J gave up 3 bases, with 10 bases separating them. This receptor was taken from an adult with an advanced solid tumor such as melanoma, head and neck, liver or kidney cancer. The chain has TRBV18 and TRBJ1-2, with D hard to call. This specimen was CD4+ or CD8+ T cells sorted from blood, taken in a trial of the OX40 agonist ivuxolimab. CDR3 region: CASSPSPGDYGYTF. The CDR3 DNA sequence: TGTGCCAGCTCACCAAGTCCAGGAGACTATGGCTACACCTTC.